The 5 T cell receptor beta chains below come from one sample, sequenced in a study of metastatic and nonmetastatic thyroid tumors. TCRdb redid the clone calls on the PCR reads using MiXCR. Of over 15,000 clones listed, approximately 28% were seen once; the top ten hold roughly a sixth. Thyroid surgery was preceded by no treatment in any patient. The sequencing input was tumor tissue. These receptor sequences come from a female donor with papillary thyroid cancer or a benign thyroid nodule (not recorded which). Some clones in this sample may be carry-over from other donors' samples.

Sample share makes this clone medium-sized. CDR3 region: CATSPRTSGNYNEQFF. The CDR3 nucleotides are TGTGCCACCAGCCCGAGGACTAGCGGTAACTACAATGAGCAGTTCTTC. The genes are TRBV24-1 and TRBJ2-1; 10 positions match TRBD2. Germline trimming cut 7 bases from V and 3 bases from J; bases unmatched to any gene: 8. The CDR3 is 16 amino acids. Germline CDR1 KGHDR, CDR2 SFDVKD.

The gene calls are TRBV19 and TRBJ2-1, with D tentatively TRBD2 (5 bases). Trimming took 3 bases from V and 4 from J, leaving 16 bases between them. Per the germline V gene, CDR1 is LNHDA and CDR2 is SQIVND (reference sequence). The CDR3 runs to 16 residues. The CDR3 DNA reads as TGTGCCAGTAGTATTGCAGCGGTCGCTATTTACAATGAGCAGTTCTTC. This codes for CASSIAAVAIYNEQFF.

The chain employs TRBV9 and TRBJ1-3; D is ambiguous. Germline lookup yields CDR1 SGDLS and CDR2 YYNGEE. The CDR3 extends over 14 amino acids. Trimming cost V 0 bases and J 7 bases, with 11 bases left between them. CDR3 protein: CASSVDPKGNTIYF. The CDR3 DNA is TGTGCCAGCAGCGTAGACCCTAAGGGCAACACCATATATTTT.

This clone was observed at least ten times. The chain uses TRBV20-1 and TRBJ2-3; 7 nucleotides align to TRBD2. In germline, CDR1 is DFQATT, CDR2 SNEGSKA (reference sequence). The length of the CDR3 is 13 residues. The CDR3 spells CRAGAANTDTQYF. The CDR3 coding sequence is TGCAGGGCGGGAGCAGCCAACACAGATACGCAGTATTTT.

The rearrangement uses TRBV7-2 and TRBJ1-2; D may be TRBD1 (5 bases). Germline V gene lookup returns CDR1 SGHTA and CDR2 FQGNSA. CDR3 length: 15 residues. V lost 5 bases to trimming and J lost 4 bases, with 17 bases between them. The CDR3 protein is CASSLPTGYFYGYTF. Written as DNA, the CDR3 is TGTGCCAGCAGCCTACCAACAGGATACTTCTATGGCTACACCTTC.